The 9 T cell receptor beta chains below were found in one sample sequenced in a study of cytomegalovirus exposure and HLA in healthy donors. It was with 60 Vbeta and 13 Jbeta primers that the PCR ran. Generated by immunoSEQ multiplex PCR, the TCRdb table keeps only in-frame clones and is missing some. The profile shows around 140,000 clones, roughly 80% of them singletons. The sequencing input was PBMCs. Source of these receptors: a man aged 35 to 55 in good health and CMV-seropositive.

The genes are TRBV9 and TRBJ2-1; a weak D match, TRBD1 (6 bases). Trimming removed 3 bases from V and 1 base from J, with 11 bases in between. Germline assignment: CDR1 SGDLS and CDR2 YYNGEE. The CDR3 runs to 15 residues. As DNA, the CDR3 is TGTGCCAGCAGCGCCACAGGGAATTCCTACAATGAGCAGTTCTTC. Residues: CASSATGNSYNEQFF.

This sequence joins TRBV7-9 and TRBJ2-1, with D unclear. CDR3 length equals 13 residues. The germline V gene has CDR1 SEHNR and CDR2 FQNEAQ (reference sequence). Trimming left V 6 bases short and J 5 bases short, with 11 bases between. The CDR3 DNA reads as TGTGCCAGCAGTTACGTACGGGACAATGAGCAGTTCTTC. It codes for CASSYVRDNEQFF.

This sequence joins TRBV12-5 and TRBJ2-6; 9 bases align to TRBD1. Germline assignment: CDR1 LGHNT and CDR2 FRNRAP. CDR3 length: 19 amino acids. J gave up 0 bases and V 0 bases, and 6 bases lay outside the gene matches. The CDR3 coding sequence is TGTGCTAGTGGTTTGGTAGGTGGGACAGGGCGCTCTGGGGCCAACGTCCTGACTTTC. Translation: CASGLVGGTGRSGANVLTF.

The V call is TRBV11-2, the J call TRBJ2-1; 9 bases align to TRBD1. Looked up from germline, CDR1 is SGHAT and CDR2 is FQNNGV. Unmatched junction bases numbered 10, after V lost 1 base and J lost 3 bases. The CDR3 runs to 18 residues. CDR3 sequence: CASSLGPFRDRVYNEQFF. The CDR3, as DNA: TGTGCCAGCAGCTTAGGCCCCTTCCGGGACAGGGTCTACAATGAGCAGTTCTTC. Full variable domain (rest looked up from reference TRBV11-2 and TRBJ2-1): EAGVAQSPRYKIIEKRQSVAFWCNPISGHATLYWYQQILGQGPKLLIQFQNNGVVDDSQLPKDRFSAERLKGVDSTLKIQPAKLEDSAVYLCASSLGPFRDRVYNEQFFGPGTRLTVL.

V gene TRBV7-9 combines with J gene TRBJ1-1; 10 bases fit TRBD1. The CDR3 totals 14 residues. With 6 bases clipped from V and 8 bases from J, the junction kept 9 bases outside the gene matches. Germline V lookup: CDR1 SEHNR, CDR2 FQNEAQ (reference sequence). The CDR3 sequence: CASSVRDRGGEAFF. Written as DNA, the CDR3 is TGTGCCAGCAGTGTCAGGGACAGGGGAGGGGAAGCTTTCTTT.

A remark on this clone: Sequence at one end of the junction differs from germline and may be a read error. V is TRBV28 and J is TRBJ2-5; TRBD2 matches at 8 bases. CDR3 length: 14 residues. Germline CDR1 is MDHEN and CDR2 is SYDVKM. CDR3 amino acids: CASSGRAGQEAQYF. CDR3 nucleotide sequence: TGTGCCAGCAGCGGGAGGGCCGGGCAAGAGGCCCAGTACTTC.

This clone has only a few counts. V usage is TRBV7-8 and J usage is TRBJ1-3; tentatively, D is TRBD1 (5 bases). The V end was cut by 5 bases, the J end by 0 bases, with 11 bases between. Germline CDR1 SGHVS, CDR2 FQNEAQ. The CDR3 consists of 15 residues. The CDR3 coding sequence is TGTGCCAGCAGCCCCAATAGGGGCTCTGGAAACACCATATATTTT. This codes for CASSPNRGSGNTIYF.

The V and J genes are TRBV19 and TRBJ2-1; D is unclear. The CDR3 covers 13 residues. Per germline, CDR1 LNHDA and CDR2 SQIVND (reference sequence). Trimming took off 3 bases at V and 6 bases at J, with 9 bases between the two ends. CDR3 sequence (DNA): TGTGCCAGTAGTATTAGAGTTTCCAATGAGCAGTTCTTC. Protein product: CASSIRVSNEQFF.

The chain couples TRBV15 to TRBJ2-1; maybe TRBD2 (6 bases). V gave up 4 bases and J gave up 8 bases, with 15 bases separating them. From germline, CDR1 is LNHNV and CDR2 YYDKDF (reference sequence). This CDR3 region has 14 residues. The DNA for the CDR3 is TGTGCCACCAGCAAGGGACTGGACGACCATGAGCAGTTCTTC. Translating gives CATSKGLDDHEQFF.